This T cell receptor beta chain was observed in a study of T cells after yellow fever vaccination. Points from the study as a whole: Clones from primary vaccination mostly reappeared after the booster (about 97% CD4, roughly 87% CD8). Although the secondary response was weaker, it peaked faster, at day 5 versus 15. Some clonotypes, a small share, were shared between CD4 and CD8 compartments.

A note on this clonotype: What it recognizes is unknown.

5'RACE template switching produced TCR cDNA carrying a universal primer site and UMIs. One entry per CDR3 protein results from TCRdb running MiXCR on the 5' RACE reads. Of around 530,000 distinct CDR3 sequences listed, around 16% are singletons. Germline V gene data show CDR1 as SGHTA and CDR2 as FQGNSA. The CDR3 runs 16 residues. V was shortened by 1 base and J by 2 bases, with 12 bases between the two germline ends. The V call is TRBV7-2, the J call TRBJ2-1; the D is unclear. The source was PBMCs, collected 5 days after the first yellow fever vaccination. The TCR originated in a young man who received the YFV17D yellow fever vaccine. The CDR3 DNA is TGTGCCAGCAGCTTAGAACCCAGGCAGCCCTACAATGAGCAGTTCTTC. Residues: CASSLEPRQPYNEQFF.